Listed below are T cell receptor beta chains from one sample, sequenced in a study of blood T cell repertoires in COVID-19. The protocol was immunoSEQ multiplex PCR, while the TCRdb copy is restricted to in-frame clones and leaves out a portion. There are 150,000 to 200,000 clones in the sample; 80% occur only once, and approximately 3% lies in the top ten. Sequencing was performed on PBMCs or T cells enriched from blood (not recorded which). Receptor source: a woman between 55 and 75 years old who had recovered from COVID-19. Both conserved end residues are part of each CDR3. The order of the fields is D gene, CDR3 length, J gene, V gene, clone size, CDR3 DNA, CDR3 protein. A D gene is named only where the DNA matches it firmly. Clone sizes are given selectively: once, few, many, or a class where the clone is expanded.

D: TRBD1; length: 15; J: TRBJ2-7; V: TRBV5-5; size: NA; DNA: TGTGCCAGCAGCGCGCTCCTGGGACAGACCTACGAGCAGTACTTC; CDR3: CASSALLGQTYEQYF
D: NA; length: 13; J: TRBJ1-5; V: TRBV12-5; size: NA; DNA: TGTGCTAGTGGTTTGAACGGGAATCAGCCCCAGCATTTT; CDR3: CASGLNGNQPQHF
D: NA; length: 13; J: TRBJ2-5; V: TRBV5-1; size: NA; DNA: TGCGCCAGCACCCTGTCGGGGTACGAGACCCAGTACTTC; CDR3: CASTLSGYETQYF
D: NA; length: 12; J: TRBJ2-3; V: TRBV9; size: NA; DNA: TGTGCCAGCAGCGTAGATAGCAATACGCAGTATTTT; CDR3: CASSVDSNTQYF
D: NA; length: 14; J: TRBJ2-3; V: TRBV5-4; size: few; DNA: TGTGCCAGCCGATCCGGGTCAGCTTCTGATACGCAGTATTTT; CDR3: CASRSGSASDTQYF
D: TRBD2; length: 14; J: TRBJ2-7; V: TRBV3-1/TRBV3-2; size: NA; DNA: TGTGCCAGCAGCCTGCGGACTAGGGTCTACGAGCAGTACTTC; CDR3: CASSLRTRVYEQYF
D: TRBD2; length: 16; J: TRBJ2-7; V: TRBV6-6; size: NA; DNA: TGTGCCAGCAGCACACTTAGCGGGGGGGCCTCCTACGAGCAGTACTTC; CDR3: CASSTLSGGASYEQYF
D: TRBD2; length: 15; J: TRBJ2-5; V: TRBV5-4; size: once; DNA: TGTGCCAGCAGCTTAAGCGGGGGGGCCTATGAGACCCAGTACTTC; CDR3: CASSLSGGAYETQYF
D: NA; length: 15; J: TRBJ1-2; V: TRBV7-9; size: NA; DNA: TGTGCCAGCAGCTTAGCGCTGAGGGTGAGCTATGGCTACACCTTC; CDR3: CASSLALRVSYGYTF
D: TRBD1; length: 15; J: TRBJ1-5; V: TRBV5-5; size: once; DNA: TGTGCCAGCAGCGGGGGACAGAATAGCAATCAGCCCCAGCATTTT; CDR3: CASSGGQNSNQPQHF
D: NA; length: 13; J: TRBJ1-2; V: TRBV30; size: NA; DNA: TGTGCCTGGGCGGCGGGGAATTTTGGTGGCTACACCTTC; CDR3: CAWAAGNFGGYTF
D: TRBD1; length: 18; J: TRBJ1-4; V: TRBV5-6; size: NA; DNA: TGTGCCAGCAGCTACCTACAGGGGACGGGGGCAACTAATGAAAAACTGTTTTTT; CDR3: CASSYLQGTGATNEKLFF
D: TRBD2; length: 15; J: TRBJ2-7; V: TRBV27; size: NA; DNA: TGTGCCACGCGAGGGACTAGCGGTAGCTCCTACGAGCAGTACTTC; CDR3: CATRGTSGSSYEQYF
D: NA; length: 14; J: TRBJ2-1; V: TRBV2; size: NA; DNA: TGTGCCAGCAGTCGAAGTCGAGGGTACAATGAGCAGTTCTTC; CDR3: CASSRSRGYNEQFF
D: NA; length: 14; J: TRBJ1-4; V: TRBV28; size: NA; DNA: TGTGCCAGCAGTTTATTGAGGCAGATAGAAAAACTGTTTTTT; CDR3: CASSLLRQIEKLFF
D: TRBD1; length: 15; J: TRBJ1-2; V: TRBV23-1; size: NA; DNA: TGCGCCAGCAGGCTACGAAAACACAGGGGCTATGGCTACACCTTC; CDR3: CASRLRKHRGYGYTF
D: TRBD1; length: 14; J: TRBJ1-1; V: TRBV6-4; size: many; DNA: TGTGCCAGCAGACCGACAGGGAGATACACTGAAGCTTTCTTT; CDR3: CASRPTGRYTEAFF
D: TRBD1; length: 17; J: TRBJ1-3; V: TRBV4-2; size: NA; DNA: TGTGCCAGCAGCCAAGCTCACAGGGGGGACTCTGGAAACACCATATATTTT; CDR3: CASSQAHRGDSGNTIYF
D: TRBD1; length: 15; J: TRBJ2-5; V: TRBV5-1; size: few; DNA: TGCGCCAGCAGCCTGGGGACAGGGTCGGGGGAGACCCAGTACTTC; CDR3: CASSLGTGSGETQYF
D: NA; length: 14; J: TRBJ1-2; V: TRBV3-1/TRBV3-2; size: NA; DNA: TGTGCCAGCAGCCAAGAGCCAGGGCCCTATGGCTACACCTTC; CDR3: CASSQEPGPYGYTF
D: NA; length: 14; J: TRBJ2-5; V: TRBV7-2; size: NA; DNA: TGTGCCAGCAGCCATTACAGAACACAAGAGACCCAGTACTTC; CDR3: CASSHYRTQETQYF
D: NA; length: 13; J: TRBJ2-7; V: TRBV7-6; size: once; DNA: TGTGCCAGCAGCCGACAGGTCTCCTACGAGCAGTACTTC; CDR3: CASSRQVSYEQYF
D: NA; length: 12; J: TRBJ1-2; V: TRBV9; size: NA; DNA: TGTGCCAGCAGCGGGTTAGGGGCCGGCTACACCTTC; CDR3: CASSGLGAGYTF
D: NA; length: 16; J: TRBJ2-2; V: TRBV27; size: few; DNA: TGTGCCAGCCGCCTTTCCGCAGGGCTGAACACCGGGGAGCTGTTTTTT; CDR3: CASRLSAGLNTGELFF
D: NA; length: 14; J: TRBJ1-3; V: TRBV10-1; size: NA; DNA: TGCGCCAGCAGTGAGTCTACAGGGGGAAACACCATATATTTT; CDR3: CASSESTGGNTIYF
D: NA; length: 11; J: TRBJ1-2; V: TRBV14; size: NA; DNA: TGTGCCAGCAGTCAGGGCTATGGCTACACCTTC; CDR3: CASSQGYGYTF
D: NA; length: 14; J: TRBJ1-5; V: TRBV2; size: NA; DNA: TGTGCCAGCAGGGGGGGAGGGCTCGATCAGCCCCAGCATTTT; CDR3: CASRGGGLDQPQHF
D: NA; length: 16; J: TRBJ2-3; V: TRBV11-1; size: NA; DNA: TGTGCCAGCAGCGGTTCGCGGGGCCGGAGCACAGATACGCAGTATTTT; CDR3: CASSGSRGRSTDTQYF
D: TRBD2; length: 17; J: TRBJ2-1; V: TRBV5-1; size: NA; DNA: TGCGCCAGCAGCTTGGGACTAGCGGGGAAAAACTACAATGAGCAGTTCTTC; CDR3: CASSLGLAGKNYNEQFF
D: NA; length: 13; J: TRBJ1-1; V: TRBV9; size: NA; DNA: TGTGCCAGCAGCGACGGCCGGGGCACTGAAGCTTTCTTT; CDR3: CASSDGRGTEAFF
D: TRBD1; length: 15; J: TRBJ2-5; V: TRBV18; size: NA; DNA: TGTGCCAGCTCCGGGACGTCGGGACAGGGAGAGACCCAGTACTTC; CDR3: CASSGTSGQGETQYF
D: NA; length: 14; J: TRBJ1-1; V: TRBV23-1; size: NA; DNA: TGCGCCAGCAGTCAAGAGGGTTTCCGCACTGAAGCTTTCTTT; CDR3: CASSQEGFRTEAFF
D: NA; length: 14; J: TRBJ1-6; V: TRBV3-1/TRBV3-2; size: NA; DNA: TGTGCCAGCAGCCTCAACGGGGAGGAGTCACCCCTCCACTTT; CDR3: CASSLNGEESPLHF